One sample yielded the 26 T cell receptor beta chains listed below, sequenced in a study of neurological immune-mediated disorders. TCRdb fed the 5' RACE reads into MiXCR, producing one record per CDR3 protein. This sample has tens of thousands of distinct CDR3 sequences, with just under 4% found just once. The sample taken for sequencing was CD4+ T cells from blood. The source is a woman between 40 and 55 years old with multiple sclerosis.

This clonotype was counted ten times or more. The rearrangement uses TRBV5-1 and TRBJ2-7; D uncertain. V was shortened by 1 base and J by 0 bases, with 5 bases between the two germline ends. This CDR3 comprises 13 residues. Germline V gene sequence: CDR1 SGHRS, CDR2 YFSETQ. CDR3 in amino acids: CASSLTSSYEQYF. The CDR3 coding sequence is TGCGCCAGCAGCTTGACGTCCTCCTACGAGCAGTACTTC.

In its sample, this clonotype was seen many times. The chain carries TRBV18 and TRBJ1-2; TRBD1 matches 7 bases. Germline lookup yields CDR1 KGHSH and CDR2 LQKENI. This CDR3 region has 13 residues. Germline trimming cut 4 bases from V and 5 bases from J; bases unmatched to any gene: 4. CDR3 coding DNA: TGTGCCAGCTCACAGGGGACAGAGTATGGCTACACCTTC. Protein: CASSQGTEYGYTF.

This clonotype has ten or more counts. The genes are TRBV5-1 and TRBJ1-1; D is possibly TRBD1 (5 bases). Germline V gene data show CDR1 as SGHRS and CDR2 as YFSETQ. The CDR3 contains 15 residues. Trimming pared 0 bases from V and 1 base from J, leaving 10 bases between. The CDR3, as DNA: TGCGCCAGCAGCTTGGCAGGGAATCGGAACACTGAAGCTTTCTTT. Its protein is CASSLAGNRNTEAFF.

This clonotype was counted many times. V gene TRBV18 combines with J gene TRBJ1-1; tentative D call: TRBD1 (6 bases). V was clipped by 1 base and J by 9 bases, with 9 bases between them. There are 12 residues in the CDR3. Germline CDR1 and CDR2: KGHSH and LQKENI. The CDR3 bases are TGTGCCAGCTCACCACGGGGGCGACAAGCTTTCTTT. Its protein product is CASSPRGRQAFF.

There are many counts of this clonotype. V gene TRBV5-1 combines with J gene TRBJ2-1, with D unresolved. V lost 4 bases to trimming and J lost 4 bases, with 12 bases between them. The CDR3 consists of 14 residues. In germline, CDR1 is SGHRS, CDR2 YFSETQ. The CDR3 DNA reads TGCGCCAGCAGCCTTGACACGCAATACAATGAGCAGTTCTTC. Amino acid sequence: CASSLDTQYNEQFF.

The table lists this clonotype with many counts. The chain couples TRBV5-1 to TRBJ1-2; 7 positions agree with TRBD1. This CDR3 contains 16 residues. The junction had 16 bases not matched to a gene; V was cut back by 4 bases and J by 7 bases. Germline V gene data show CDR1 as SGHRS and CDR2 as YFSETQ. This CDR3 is CASSGSGGQGVTGYTF. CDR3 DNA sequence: TGCGCCAGCAGCGGATCCGGTGGGCAGGGGGTAACTGGCTACACCTTC. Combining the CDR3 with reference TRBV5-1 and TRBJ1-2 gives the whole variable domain KAGVTQTPRYLIKTRGQQVTLSCSPISGHRSVSWYQQTPGQGLQFLFEYFSETQRNKGNFPGRFSGRQFSNSRSEMNVSTLELGDSALYLCASSGSGGQGVTGYTFGSGTRLTVV.

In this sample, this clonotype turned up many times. The CDR3 region is CASTLMGASGANVLTF. CDR3 nucleotides: TGTGCCAGCACTCTCATGGGGGCCTCTGGGGCCAACGTCCTGACTTTC. This chain joins TRBV28 and TRBJ2-6; maybe TRBD1 (6 bases). V shed 7 bases and J shed 0 bases, with 13 bases lying between them. The CDR3 contains 16 residues. From germline, CDR1 is MDHEN and CDR2 SYDVKM.

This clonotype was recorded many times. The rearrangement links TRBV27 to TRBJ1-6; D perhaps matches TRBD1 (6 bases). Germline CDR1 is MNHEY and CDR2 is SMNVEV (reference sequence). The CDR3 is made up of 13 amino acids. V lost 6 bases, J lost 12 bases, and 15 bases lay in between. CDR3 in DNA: TGTGCCAGCAGGCCTACAGGGTCGAGACCCCTCCACTTT. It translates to CASRPTGSRPLHF.

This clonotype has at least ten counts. CDR3 sequence: CATAPQGARDNEQFF. DNA for the CDR3: TGTGCCACCGCACCACAGGGCGCTAGGGACAATGAGCAGTTCTTC. The rearrangement links TRBV24-1 to TRBJ2-1, with D perhaps matching TRBD1 (6 bases). The V end lost 9 bases, the J end lost 5 bases, and 19 bases lay between the germline ends. The CDR3 is 15 amino acids. The germline gives CDR1 KGHDR, CDR2 SFDVKD.

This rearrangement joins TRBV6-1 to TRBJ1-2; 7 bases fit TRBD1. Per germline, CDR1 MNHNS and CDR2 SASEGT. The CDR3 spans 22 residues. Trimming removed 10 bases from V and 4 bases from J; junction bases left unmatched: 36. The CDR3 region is CATRVRQGRGWYLGSRSYGYTF. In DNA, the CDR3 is TGTGCCACCAGGGTTCGACAGGGACGAGGATGGTATCTCGGAAGTAGGTCCTATGGCTACACCTTC.

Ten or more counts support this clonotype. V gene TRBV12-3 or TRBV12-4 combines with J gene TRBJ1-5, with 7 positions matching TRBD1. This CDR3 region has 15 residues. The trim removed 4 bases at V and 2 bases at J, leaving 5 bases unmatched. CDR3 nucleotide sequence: TGTGCCAGCAGTTCTAGGGGGCGCGGCAATCAGCCCCAGCATTTT. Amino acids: CASSSRGRGNQPQHF.

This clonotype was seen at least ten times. The CDR3 sequence is CASSQPAGANTEAFF. CDR3 nucleotide sequence: TGCGCCAGCAGCCAACCCGCGGGGGCAAACACTGAAGCTTTCTTT. This chain uses TRBV5-1 with TRBJ1-1; TRBD1 might be the D (6 bases). V was cut by 4 bases and J by 2 bases, with 15 bases left in between. The CDR3 sequence is 15 residues long. Germline V gene lookup returns CDR1 SGHRS and CDR2 YFSETQ. Combining the CDR3 with reference TRBV5-1 and TRBJ1-1 gives the whole variable domain KAGVTQTPRYLIKTRGQQVTLSCSPISGHRSVSWYQQTPGQGLQFLFEYFSETQRNKGNFPGRFSGRQFSNSRSEMNVSTLELGDSALYLCASSQPAGANTEAFFGQGTRLTVV.

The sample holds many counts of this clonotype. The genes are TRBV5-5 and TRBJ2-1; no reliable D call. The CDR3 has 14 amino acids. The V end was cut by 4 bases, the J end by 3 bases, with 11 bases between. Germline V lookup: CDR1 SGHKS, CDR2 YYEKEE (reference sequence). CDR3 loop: CASSLLTGYNEQFF. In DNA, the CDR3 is TGTGCCAGCAGCCTGCTAACCGGCTACAATGAGCAGTTCTTC.

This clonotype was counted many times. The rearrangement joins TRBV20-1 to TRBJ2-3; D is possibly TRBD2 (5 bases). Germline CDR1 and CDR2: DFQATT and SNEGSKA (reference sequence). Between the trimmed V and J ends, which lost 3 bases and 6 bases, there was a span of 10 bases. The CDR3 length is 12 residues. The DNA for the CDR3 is TGCAGTGCTAGTATTGAGCGGGATACGCAGTATTTT. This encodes CSASIERDTQYF.

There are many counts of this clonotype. The CDR3 loop is CASIGDRRYNEQFF. The DNA of the CDR3 is TGCGCCAGTATCGGGGACAGACGATACAATGAGCAGTTCTTC. The chain joins TRBV5-1 to TRBJ2-1, with TRBD1 identical over 7 bases. CDR1 SGHRS and CDR2 YFSETQ come from the germline V gene. The V and J ends lost 8 bases and 4 bases, in that order; junction bases with no gene match: 9. The CDR3 has 14 amino acids. The whole variable domain, filled in from reference TRBV5-1 and TRBJ2-1, reads KAGVTQTPRYLIKTRGQQVTLSCSPISGHRSVSWYQQTPGQGLQFLFEYFSETQRNKGNFPGRFSGRQFSNSRSEMNVSTLELGDSALYLCASIGDRRYNEQFFGPGTRLTVL.

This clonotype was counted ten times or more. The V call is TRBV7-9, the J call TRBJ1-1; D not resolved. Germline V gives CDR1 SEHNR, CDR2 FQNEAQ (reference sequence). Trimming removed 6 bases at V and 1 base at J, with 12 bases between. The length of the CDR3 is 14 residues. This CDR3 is CASRLIAENTEAFF. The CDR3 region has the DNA TGTGCCAGCAGATTGATCGCGGAGAACACTGAAGCTTTCTTT.

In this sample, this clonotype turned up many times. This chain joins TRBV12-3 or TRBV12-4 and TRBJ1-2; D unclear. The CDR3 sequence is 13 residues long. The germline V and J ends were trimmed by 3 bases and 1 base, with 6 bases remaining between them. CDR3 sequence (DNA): TGTGCCAGCAGTTTCCGAGGTAACTATGGCTACACCTTC. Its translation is CASSFRGNYGYTF.

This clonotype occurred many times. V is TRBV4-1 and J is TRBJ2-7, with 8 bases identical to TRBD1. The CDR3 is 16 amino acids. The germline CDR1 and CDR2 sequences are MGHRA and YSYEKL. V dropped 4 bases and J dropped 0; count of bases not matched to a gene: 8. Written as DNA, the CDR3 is TGCGCCAGCAGCCCGGTAGGACAGGGATTCTCCTACGAGCAGTACTTC. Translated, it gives CASSPVGQGFSYEQYF.

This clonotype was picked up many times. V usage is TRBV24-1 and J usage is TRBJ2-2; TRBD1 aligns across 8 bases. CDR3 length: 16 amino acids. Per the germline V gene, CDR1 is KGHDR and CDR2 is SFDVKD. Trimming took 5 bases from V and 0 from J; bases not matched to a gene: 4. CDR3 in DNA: TGTGCCACCAGTGGGGGACAGGATACGAACACCGGGGAGCTGTTTTTT. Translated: CATSGGQDTNTGELFF.

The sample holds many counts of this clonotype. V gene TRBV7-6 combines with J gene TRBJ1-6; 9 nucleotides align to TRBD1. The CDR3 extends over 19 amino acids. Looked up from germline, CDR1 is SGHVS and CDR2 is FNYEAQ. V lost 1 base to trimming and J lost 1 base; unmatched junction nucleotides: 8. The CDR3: CASSLGTGAAWSYNSPLHF. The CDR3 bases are TGTGCCAGCAGCTTAGGGACAGGGGCTGCATGGTCCTATAATTCACCCCTCCACTTT.

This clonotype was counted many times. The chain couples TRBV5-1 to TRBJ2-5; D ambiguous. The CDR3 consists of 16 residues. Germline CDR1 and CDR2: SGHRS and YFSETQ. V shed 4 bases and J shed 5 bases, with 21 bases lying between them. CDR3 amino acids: CASSPRPGSELETQYF. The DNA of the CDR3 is TGCGCCAGCAGCCCCAGACCGGGCTCCGAGTTGGAGACCCAGTACTTC.

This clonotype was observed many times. This CDR3 reads CASSEVQGGGSNIQYF. The CDR3, as DNA: TGTGCCAGCAGTGAAGTACAGGGAGGGGGCTCAAACATTCAGTACTTC. The chain has TRBV2 and TRBJ2-4; D tentatively reads TRBD1 or TRBD2 (7 bases each). The CDR3 has 16 residues. In germline, CDR1 is SNHLY, CDR2 FYNNEI. V was pared by 1 base and J by 6 bases, with 16 bases between.

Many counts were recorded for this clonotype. The CDR3 loop is CSAREYGGSTDTQYF. The CDR3, as DNA: TGCAGTGCCCGAGAGTACGGGGGTAGCACAGATACGCAGTATTTT. The chain links TRBV20-1 to TRBJ2-3, with D possibly matching TRBD2 (6 bases). This CDR3 contains 15 residues. Germline V CDR1 and CDR2: DFQATT, SNEGSKA (reference sequence). V was cut by 6 bases and J by 0 bases, with 16 bases left in between.

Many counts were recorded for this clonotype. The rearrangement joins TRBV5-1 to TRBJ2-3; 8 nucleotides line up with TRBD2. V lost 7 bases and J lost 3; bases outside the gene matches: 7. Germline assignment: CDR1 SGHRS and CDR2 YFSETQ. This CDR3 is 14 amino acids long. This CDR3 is CASRDGGGTDTQYF. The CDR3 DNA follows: TGCGCCAGCCGGGACGGGGGGGGGACAGATACGCAGTATTTT.

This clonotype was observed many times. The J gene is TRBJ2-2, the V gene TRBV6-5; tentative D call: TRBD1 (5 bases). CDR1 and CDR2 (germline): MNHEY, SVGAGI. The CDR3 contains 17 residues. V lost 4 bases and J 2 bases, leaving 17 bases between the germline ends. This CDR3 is CASSSPGRVTNTGELFF. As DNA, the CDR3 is TGTGCCAGCAGTTCCCCAGGCAGGGTTACTAACACCGGGGAGCTGTTTTTT.

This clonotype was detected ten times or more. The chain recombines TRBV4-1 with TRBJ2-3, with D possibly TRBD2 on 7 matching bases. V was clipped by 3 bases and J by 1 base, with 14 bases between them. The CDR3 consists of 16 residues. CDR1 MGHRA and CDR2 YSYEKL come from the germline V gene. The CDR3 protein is CASSQGRGGRTDTQYF. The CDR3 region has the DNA TGCGCCAGCAGCCAGGGGAGGGGGGGGCGCACAGATACGCAGTATTTT.